The present T cell receptor beta chain was sequenced within a study of blood T cell repertoires in COVID-19. In the study overall: PBMCs, B-cell-depleted T cells, or T cells provided the cDNA or gDNA that made up the material.

This clone was seen just once. Germline loops: CDR1 MNHEY, CDR2 SVGAGI. V shed 8 bases and J shed 8 bases, with 19 bases lying between them. This CDR3 has 14 residues. In the original analysis: Amplification with reference gene primers provided the estimates of nucleated cell counts. Profiled with immunoSEQ multiplex PCR; TCRdb holds only in-frame clones, not every one. The DNA was the basis for D and trimming; V, J and clone size are from that table. The table lists nearly 50,000 clones, around 85% of them singletons. Specimen: peripheral blood. This sequence joins TRBV6-5 and TRBJ2-1; D might be TRBD2 (6 bases). This sequence was found in a woman aged 55-69 years with acute or convalescent COVID-19. CDR3 region: CASWAGWRWYEQFF. CDR3 coding DNA: TGTGCCAGCTGGGCGGGATGGCGTTGGTATGAGCAGTTCTTC.